This TCR beta chain was identified during a study of CD8 T cells in ankylosing spondylitis. In regard to this clonotype: What it binds is unknown.

The germline V gene encodes CDR1 KGHSH and CDR2 LQKENI. The germline V and J ends were trimmed by 6 bases and 5 bases, with 17 bases remaining between them. The length of the CDR3 is 15 residues. General study points: Peripheral blood held disease-linked clones only at relatively low frequency, and these were CD8+. Ankylosing spondylitis blood seemed to carry a telltale TCR beta motif made of seven or eight highly homologous variants.

The TCR beta libraries were generated through quantitative 5'-RACE incorporating molecular barcodes. TCRdb re-called the 5' RACE reads through MiXCR, storing one row per CDR3 protein. The top ten clones hold around 1% of a sample with about 340,000 distinct CDR3 sequences, roughly 15% of them seen once. The specimen was blood, either unsorted or a sorted T cell fraction (not recorded which). The chain recombines TRBV18 with TRBJ1-5; D may be TRBD1 (5 bases). The TCR sequence derives from a male donor with ankylosing spondylitis or in good health (not recorded which). The chain's CDR3 is CASSVGDGLYQPQHF. As DNA, the CDR3 is TGTGCCAGCTCGGTAGGGGACGGACTATATCAGCCCCAGCATTTT.